What follows is one T cell receptor (beta chain) and its context. What it recognizes is unknown. This specimen belongs to a study of beta chain features in type 1 diabetes. Expressed TCRB transcripts got sequenced, as all isolated RNA was reverse transcribed. Generated by immunoSEQ multiplex PCR, the TCRdb table keeps only in-frame clones and is missing some. The sample lists 160,000 or so clones; roughly 60% were seen once. Study findings and constraints: Within each of all four CD4+ subsets, Type 1 diabetes patients had TCRB CDR3s that were moderately but significantly shorter.

Germline values: CDR1 GTSNPN, CDR2 SVGIG (reference sequence). CDR3 length equals 11 residues. The V gene lost 7 bases and the J gene lost 0 bases, with 5 bases spanning the gap. The origin of this receptor is a man in his thirties or forties with type 1 diabetes. The chain is built from TRBV30 and TRBJ2-3; D might be TRBD2 (5 bases). The sample consisted of naive CD4+ T cells from blood. Written as DNA, the CDR3 is TGTGCCTCGGGGAGCACAGATACGCAGTATTTT. Encoded protein: CASGSTDTQYF.